This TCR beta chain was sequenced during a study of blood T cell repertoires in COVID-19. Germline V gene lookup returns CDR1 LNHDA and CDR2 SQIVND (reference sequence). V was pared by 5 bases and J by 4 bases, with 4 bases of the junction left unmatched. The CDR3 extends over 14 amino acids. Produced via immunoSEQ multiplex PCR; TCRdb's table is partial and in-frame only. The sample lists 250,000 or so clones; approximately 88% were seen once. Participants' reported clinical history set cohort assignment. Exposed study participants had met a COVID-19 case within 2 weeks before entry. This sequence joins TRBV19 and TRBJ2-1; the match to TRBD2 covers 8 bases. The sequenced material came from PBMCs or T cells enriched from blood (not recorded which). This TCR came from a woman between 35 and 50 years old who had been exposed to COVID-19. In DNA, the CDR3 is TGTGCCAGTAGTCCTGGACTAGCTTACAATGAGCAGTTCTTC. It codes for CASSPGLAYNEQFF.